Sequencing of this TCR beta chain was carried out in a study of CD8+ T cells in alopecia areata. Whole-study context: Patients received oral tofacitinib, 5 to 10 mg twice daily, for moderate-to-severe alopecia areata. Tofacitinib dosing lasted 6 to 18 months, which was then followed by 6 months off drug. Study observations and caveats: In lesional scalp, particularly from alopecia totalis/universalis, clonality was higher than in normal scalp.

Extracted RNA was reverse transcribed, and the resulting cDNA served as sequencing template. Assay used: immunoSEQ multiplex PCR; TCRdb lists only in-frame clones, some missing. Of 90,000 to 100,000 clones in the sample, around 55% are singletons; the top ten hold 15% to 17%. Germline CDR1 is MNHEY and CDR2 is SMNVEV (reference sequence). V was trimmed by 6 bases and J by 1 base, leaving 10 bases between them. The CDR3 covers 13 residues. Documented treatment: oral pan-JAK inhibitor, 5-10 mg twice daily. Alopecia areata patients provided lesional scalp punch biopsies and peripheral blood. About this clone itself: Its antigen remains unknown.

The receptor was isolated from a human donor with alopecia areata. The material sequenced was CD8+ T cells sorted from blood, taken at week 4, from a patient treated with tofacitinib. This chain connects TRBV27 to TRBJ2-7; D gene uncertain. CDR3 loop: CASSYRVSYEQYF. Here the CDR3 DNA reads TGTGCCAGCAGCTATAGGGTTTCCTACGAGCAGTACTTC.